The rows below give T cell receptor beta chains drawn from one sample of a study of cytomegalovirus exposure and HLA in healthy donors. The protocol was immunoSEQ multiplex PCR, while the TCRdb copy is restricted to in-frame clones and leaves out a portion. Of about 95,000 clones detected, approximately 70% appear once; the ten largest clones hold about 15%. Material for sequencing was PBMCs. All receptors come from a woman in her fifties or sixties in good health and CMV-seropositive. The CDR3 runs from the conserved cysteine through the conserved F or W. D genes are given only for firm matches. Clone sizes are given selectively: once, few, many, or a class where the clone is expanded.

D: TRBD2
J: TRBJ2-7
V: TRBV7-6
size: .
DNA: TGTGCCAGCAGCTTATTACTAGCGGGAGTTGCCTACGAGCAGTACTTC
CDR3: CASSLLLAGVAYEQYF

D: .
J: TRBJ2-3
V: TRBV9
size: .
DNA: TGTGCCAGCTCCTTAAGCGGTAGCACAGATACGCAGTATTTT
CDR3: CASSLSGSTDTQYF

D: TRBD1
J: TRBJ2-1
V: TRBV6-1
size: .
DNA: TGTGCCAGCAGCTACGGGACAGGGGAGTCCAATGAGCAGTTCTTC
CDR3: CASSYGTGESNEQFF

D: TRBD2
J: TRBJ2-1
V: TRBV10-3
size: .
DNA: TGTGCCATCAAGACTAGCGGATCCAATGAGCAGTTCTTC
CDR3: CAIKTSGSNEQFF

D: .
J: TRBJ1-2
V: TRBV4-1
size: .
DNA: TGCGCCAGCAGCCATCTAGGGGGACCCTATGGCTACACCTTC
CDR3: CASSHLGGPYGYTF

D: .
J: TRBJ2-3
V: TRBV2
size: .
DNA: TGTGCCAGCAGTCGGGAATACCCCGCAGATACGCAGTATTTT
CDR3: CASSREYPADTQYF

D: TRBD1
J: TRBJ1-1
V: TRBV5-5
size: .
DNA: TGTGCCAGCAGCCTGACAGGGCCCGGGATCCCGGCTTTCTTT
CDR3: CASSLTGPGIPAFF

D: .
J: TRBJ2-5
V: TRBV5-1
size: .
DNA: TGCGCCAGCAGCTCAAACCAACTAGAGACCCAGTACTTC
CDR3: CASSSNQLETQYF

D: .
J: TRBJ2-7
V: TRBV29-1
size: .
DNA: TGCAGCGCTGGAAGCTATACCGACAACTCCTACGAGCAGTACTTC
CDR3: CSAGSYTDNSYEQYF

D: TRBD1
J: TRBJ1-6
V: TRBV18
size: once
DNA: TGTGCCAGCTCCGAAGGAGGGGGCGCTAATTCACCCCTCCACTTT
CDR3: CASSEGGGANSPLHF

D: TRBD1
J: TRBJ1-2
V: TRBV28
size: .
DNA: TGTGCCAGCAGTTTAGATTTGGTGGACAGGGGCGCAGGCTACACCTTC
CDR3: CASSLDLVDRGAGYTF

D: .
J: TRBJ2-7
V: TRBV5-1
size: .
DNA: TGCGCCAGCAGCTTGGTAGGTTTTTCGGCTAGCCCCTCCTACGAGCAGTACTTC
CDR3: CASSLVGFSASPSYEQYF

D: .
J: TRBJ2-7
V: TRBV9
size: .
DNA: TGTGCCAGCAGCGTAGAGGCTAGCAACGAGCAGTACTTC
CDR3: CASSVEASNEQYF

D: TRBD1
J: TRBJ1-1
V: TRBV7-3
size: .
DNA: TGTGCCAGCAGCTTAAGGGACAGCACCACTGAAGCTTTCTTT
CDR3: CASSLRDSTTEAFF

D: .
J: TRBJ1-2
V: TRBV20-1
size: .
DNA: TGCAGCGCGGCTGCGAACTATGGCTACACCTTC
CDR3: CSAAANYGYTF

D: TRBD2
J: TRBJ2-1
V: TRBV28
size: .
DNA: TGTGCCAGCAGTTTTGGTGGCGGGAGGGTGTCTGAGCAGTTCTTC
CDR3: CASSFGGGRVSEQFF

D: .
J: TRBJ2-7
V: TRBV19
size: .
DNA: TGTGCCAGTAGTCCCTCACAGGGAGTCTACGAGCAGTACTTC
CDR3: CASSPSQGVYEQYF

D: .
J: TRBJ2-5
V: TRBV4-2
size: .
DNA: TGTGCCAGCAGCCCCTGGGAGTCTAGCGGAGGAGGGGGCCAGTACTTC
CDR3: CASSPWESSGGGGQYF

D: .
J: TRBJ1-2
V: TRBV27
size: .
DNA: TGTGCCAGCCAATCGAACTTTGGGGCTGGCTATGGCTACACCTTC
CDR3: CASQSNFGAGYGYTF

D: TRBD2
J: TRBJ2-1
V: TRBV4-1
size: .
DNA: TGCGCCAGCAGCCCTGAAGGCGGGAGAGCCTACAATGAGCAGTTCTTC
CDR3: CASSPEGGRAYNEQFF

D: TRBD2
J: TRBJ2-1
V: TRBV4-2
size: .
DNA: TGTGCCAGCAGCCAAGAGGGGAGGGGTGGGACTGGTCGTGATGAGCAGTTCTTC
CDR3: CASSQEGRGGTGRDEQFF

D: TRBD1
J: TRBJ1-2
V: TRBV2
size: .
DNA: TGTGCCAGAGGACAGGGCCAAATGGGCTACACCTTC
CDR3: CARGQGQMGYTF

D: .
J: TRBJ1-1
V: TRBV28
size: few
DNA: TGTGCCAGCAGGGCAAACACTGAAGCTTTCTTT
CDR3: CASRANTEAFF

D: .
J: TRBJ1-2
V: TRBV5-4
size: few
DNA: TGTGCCAGCAGCAGGACAGACCATTATTCCTTC
CDR3: CASSRTDHYSF